The rows below give T cell receptor beta chains drawn from one sample of a study of OX40 agonist ivuxolimab in advanced cancers. Only in-frame clones appear in the TCRdb table, and some are missing; sequencing was by immunoSEQ multiplex PCR. The sample consists of some 140,000 clones, approximately 94% of them appearing once. Sequenced here: CD4+ or CD8+ T cells sorted from blood, sampled in a trial of the OX40 agonist ivuxolimab. These receptors all stem from an adult with an advanced solid tumor such as melanoma, head and neck, liver or kidney cancer. Each CDR3 is given with its conserved first and last residue. D genes are given only for firm matches. Clone size is given for some rows only: seen once, a few or many times, or a class if the clone is expanded.

NA	TRBV29-1	NA	TRBJ1-2	TGCAGCGTTGAGCGACACCCCGGAGGCTATGGCTACACCTTC	CSVERHPGGYGYTF
NA	TRBV18	NA	TRBJ1-1	TGTGCCAGCTCACCACCGGGGAAGACTTTTACTGAAGCTTTCTTT	CASSPPGKTFTEAFF
NA	TRBV7-3	NA	TRBJ2-1	TGTGCCAGCAGCTTAACAGACAATGAGCAGTTCTTC	CASSLTDNEQFF
NA	TRBV25-1	once	TRBJ2-1	TGTGCCACCACGTCCGGATTAGGCGGCGAGCAGTTCTTC	CATTSGLGGEQFF
NA	TRBV6-6	NA	TRBJ1-4	TGTGCCAGCAGTTATAGTGGAGGTTCTAATGAAAAACTGTTTTTT	CASSYSGGSNEKLFF
TRBD2	TRBV5-1	NA	TRBJ2-1	TGCGCCAGCAGCTTGGGGGTAAGGGGCGGGAGTCCCTCCTACAATGAGCAGTTCTTC	CASSLGVRGGSPSYNEQFF
NA	TRBV19	NA	TRBJ2-7	TGTGCCAGTATGCCCGGAGGACCCCCTACCGAGCAGTACTTC	CASMPGGPPTEQYF
NA	TRBV18	NA	TRBJ1-3	TGTGCCAGCTCACCAATCGAGAGCTCTGGAAACACCATATATTTT	CASSPIESSGNTIYF
NA	TRBV4-3	NA	TRBJ1-1	TGCGCCAGCAGCTCCCACAGGGAAATAAACACTGAAGCTTTCTTT	CASSSHREINTEAFF
TRBD1	TRBV28	NA	TRBJ1-6	TGTGCCAGCAGCTCGACAGGGGCGGGGACACCCCTCCACTTT	CASSSTGAGTPLHF
NA	TRBV29-1	NA	TRBJ2-5	TGCAGCGTCCATCGGGGGCAAGAGACCCAGTACTTC	CSVHRGQETQYF
NA	TRBV5-1	NA	TRBJ2-7	TGCGCCAGCAGCTTGGGGACTATCTCCGAGCAGTACTTC	CASSLGTISEQYF
TRBD1	TRBV7-6	NA	TRBJ1-6	TGTGCCAGCAGCTTAGTAGGTGGACAGGGCTATAATTCACCCCTCCACTTT	CASSLVGGQGYNSPLHF
NA	TRBV19	NA	TRBJ2-7	TGTGCCAGTATAAATAGCGCGGGGCCTTCCTACGAGCAGTACTTC	CASINSAGPSYEQYF
NA	TRBV6-5	NA	TRBJ2-7	TGTGCCAGCAGCCAAAGGCGGGGGCGCGGGGAGCAGTACTTC	CASSQRRGRGEQYF
TRBD2	TRBV7-2	NA	TRBJ2-7	TGTGCCAGCAGCCCCAGGAGAGCGGGAGTCTCCTACGAGCAGTACTTC	CASSPRRAGVSYEQYF
NA	TRBV15	NA	TRBJ1-1	TGTGCCACCAGCAGTCGGGGCGCCCCATACCCGGACACTGAAGCTTTCTTT	CATSSRGAPYPDTEAFF
NA	TRBV28	NA	TRBJ2-5	TGTGCCAGCAGTTTAAAGGGGGGGAGGGAGACCCAGTACTTC	CASSLKGGRETQYF
NA	TRBV7-2	NA	TRBJ2-7	TGTGCCAGCAGCTTAGAAAGTTGGCGGGGCAGCCCGGGGGAGCAGTACTTC	CASSLESWRGSPGEQYF
NA	TRBV18	NA	TRBJ2-5	TGTGCCAGCTCACCCCAAGAGACCCAGTACTTC	CASSPQETQYF
NA	TRBV7-2	NA	TRBJ1-1	TGTGCCAGCAGCTTAGAACATGGGACTGAAGCTTTCTTT	CASSLEHGTEAFF
NA	TRBV7-9	NA	TRBJ2-7	TGTGCCAGCAGCGCCGGGACGGCATCCTGCGAGCAGTACTTC	CASSAGTASCEQYF
TRBD1	TRBV5-6	NA	TRBJ1-1	TGTGCCAGCAGCTTGGTAACAACAGGGGTCACTGAAGCTTTCTTT	CASSLVTTGVTEAFF
TRBD2	TRBV6-1	NA	TRBJ2-1	TGTGCCAGCAGTGAAAGGTTACTAGCGGGGGTCAATGAGCAGTTCTTC	CASSERLLAGVNEQFF
NA	TRBV7-2	NA	TRBJ2-5	TGTGCCAGCAGCTCGGGGGGCCGGGAGACCCAGTACTTC	CASSSGGRETQYF
NA	TRBV29-1	NA	TRBJ1-2	TGCAGCGTTGGGGGTAGGGTCTATGGCTACACCTTC	CSVGGRVYGYTF
NA	TRBV29-1	NA	TRBJ1-5	TGCAGCGTTGGGGACAAAAATCAGCCCCAGCATTTT	CSVGDKNQPQHF
NA	TRBV5-1	NA	TRBJ1-6	TGCGCCAGCAGCTCCACAGGGAAATATTCACCCCTCCACTTT	CASSSTGKYSPLHF
NA	TRBV19	NA	TRBJ1-5	TGTGCCAGTAGTAAGTATGGTCAGCCCCAGCATTTT	CASSKYGQPQHF
TRBD1	TRBV28	NA	TRBJ1-6	TGTGCCAGCAGTCCGATTACAGGGGCTGGTTCACCCCTCCACTTT	CASSPITGAGSPLHF
NA	TRBV2	NA	TRBJ2-6	TGTGCCAGCAGTGAAATCCTTCCCTCTGGGGCCAACGTCCTGACTTTC	CASSEILPSGANVLTF
TRBD1	TRBV7-8	NA	TRBJ1-1	TGTGCCAGCAGCTTGCAGGGGGCGCGCACTGAAGCTTTCTTT	CASSLQGARTEAFF
NA	TRBV19	NA	TRBJ1-3	TGTGCCAGTAGATCTTCTACTGCCGGAGACACCATATATTTT	CASRSSTAGDTIYF
NA	TRBV19	NA	TRBJ2-7	TGTGCCAGTGGCCCTACAGGGACCTCCTACGAGCAGTACTTC	CASGPTGTSYEQYF
NA	TRBV2	NA	TRBJ1-2	TGTGCCAGCAGGGTAAACAGTAACTATGGCTACACCTTC	CASRVNSNYGYTF
TRBD2	TRBV9	NA	TRBJ2-7	TGTGCCAGCAGCGCAGCGGGGGGCGGGGCGGGCGAGCAGTACTTC	CASSAAGGGAGEQYF
NA	TRBV15	NA	TRBJ2-2	TGTGCCACCAGCAGCAGTACAGGCGGAGGGATCACCGGGGAGCTGTTTTTT	CATSSSTGGGITGELFF
NA	TRBV4-1	NA	TRBJ2-3	TGCGCCAGCAGCCTTTCCCCGCCCCGGGCCCAGGGGACAGATACGCAGTATTTT	CASSLSPPRAQGTDTQYF
TRBD1	TRBV6-5	NA	TRBJ1-2	TGTGCCAGCAGTGCCGGGACAGCCGCCTATGGCTACACCTTC	CASSAGTAAYGYTF
NA	TRBV5-5	NA	TRBJ2-3	TGTGCCAGCAGCTTGCCAAGCACAGATACGCAGTATTTT	CASSLPSTDTQYF
NA	TRBV6-1	NA	TRBJ1-2	TGTGCCAGCAGTCCTCCTACATATGGCTACACCTTC	CASSPPTYGYTF
NA	TRBV7-2	NA	TRBJ1-5	TGTGCCAGCAGGCCAGGACAGAATCAGCCCCAGCATTTT	CASRPGQNQPQHF
NA	TRBV2	NA	TRBJ1-5	TGTGCCAGCGAAGGGCAGCGCAATCAGCCCCAGCATTTT	CASEGQRNQPQHF
TRBD1	TRBV29-1	NA	TRBJ2-5	TGCAGCGCCCCACAGGGGGCGGGCGAGACCCAGTACTTC	CSAPQGAGETQYF
TRBD1	TRBV19	NA	TRBJ1-1	TGTGCCAGTACCCTTTCAAGGGACAGGGACACTGAAGCTTTCTTT	CASTLSRDRDTEAFF
NA	TRBV5-1	NA	TRBJ1-1	TGCGCCAGCAGCTTGGAGAAAGTGAGCACTGAAGCTTTCTTT	CASSLEKVSTEAFF
NA	TRBV11-2	few	TRBJ2-3	TGTGCCAGCAGCAAGGGGACGCTCACAGATACGCAGTATTTT	CASSKGTLTDTQYF
NA	TRBV4-1	NA	TRBJ2-3	TGCGCCAGCAGCCGGGGCCCATTTGATACGCAGTATTTT	CASSRGPFDTQYF
NA	TRBV6-5	NA	TRBJ2-2	TGTGCCAGCAGTTACTTAGGGGCCCCCAACACCGGGGAGCTGTTTTTT	CASSYLGAPNTGELFF
TRBD2	TRBV9	NA	TRBJ2-7	TGTGCCAGCAGCGTAGGAGCTAGCGGAATCTACGAGCAGTACTTC	CASSVGASGIYEQYF
TRBD1	TRBV9	few	TRBJ1-2	TGTGCCAGCAGCGTCGGACAGGGTTGGCGCTACACCTTC	CASSVGQGWRYTF
NA	TRBV6-6	NA	TRBJ2-7	TGTGCCAGCAGTTACCCCGGGACCGCCTACGAGCAGTACTTC	CASSYPGTAYEQYF
NA	TRBV11-2	once	TRBJ2-1	TGTGCCAGCAGCCTCTTGGGGGAGCAGTTCTTC	CASSLLGEQFF
NA	TRBV2	NA	TRBJ1-3	TGTGCCAGCAGTGATATTCTCGGCTTTGGAGACACCATATATTTT	CASSDILGFGDTIYF
NA	TRBV19	NA	TRBJ1-1	TGTGCCAGTAGTCCCAACAGGAACACTGAAGCTTTCTTT	CASSPNRNTEAFF
NA	TRBV4-1	NA	TRBJ2-7	TGCGCCAGCAGCCAAATCCCCCCCCCGGCAGTCTCCTACGAGCAGTACTTC	CASSQIPPPAVSYEQYF
NA	TRBV4-2	NA	TRBJ2-5	TGTGCCAGCAGCCAAGCACTTTGGAGAGGGGAGACCCAGTACTTC	CASSQALWRGETQYF